This TCR beta chain stems from a study of graft-versus-host responses after intestinal transplantation. Findings and caveats of the study: There were GvH clones found in recipient marrow, and some of them appeared first in ileum or blood.

The length of the CDR3 is 15 residues. Germline CDR1 reads SQVTM; CDR2 reads ANQGSEA. With 0 bases removed from V and 0 bases from J, the gap between germline ends came to 12 bases. Using immunoSEQ multiplex PCR, the repertoire was profiled, and TCRdb retains in-frame clones only, with some absent. Seen here are 21,000 or so clones, approximately 92% observed once, and the top ten hold approximately 5%. As for this clone: Antigen specificity is unknown.

This chain connects TRBV29-1 to TRBJ2-7; D gene ambiguous. The source material was PBMCs, sampled around 68 days after intestinal transplantation. The TCR was taken from a human patient who received an intestinal transplant, so some T cells may come from the graft donor. The CDR3 DNA is TGCAGCGTTGAAGAGGAAGGGCATAGCTCCTACGAGCAGTACTTC. Protein: CSVEEEGHSSYEQYF.